This T cell receptor (beta chain) was recorded in a study of blood T cell repertoires in COVID-19. In the study overall: Researchers got acute and convalescent COVID-19 samples from the United States, Italy and Spain. Sources were T cells, B-cell-depleted T cells, or PBMCs; the material itself was cDNA or gDNA.

In the source study's methods: For nucleated cells, counts were estimated from reference gene primer amplification. Some clones are missing from TCRdb's copy, which holds only in-frame ones; the method was immunoSEQ multiplex PCR. The V and J calls and the clone size are those of that table, but D and trimming were determined from the DNA. The sample carries approximately 40,000 clones, around 85% recorded once. The CDR3 sequence is 16 residues long. Germline V gives CDR1 SSHAT, CDR2 FNYEAQ (reference sequence). Trimming took 5 bases from V and 2 from J; bases not matched to a gene: 7. The receptor comes from a man in his sixties with active or convalescent COVID-19. The gene calls are TRBV7-7 and TRBJ2-2; 8 bases fit TRBD1. Input material: peripheral blood. This CDR3 reads CASSRGTGSNTGELFF. The CDR3 DNA is TGTGCCAGCAGCCGAGGGACAGGATCTAACACCGGGGAGCTGTTTTTT.